These 21 T cell receptor beta chains originate from one sample sequenced in a study of technical replicates of blood from a handful of donors (dated by TCRdb to the late 2010s). Receptor amplification or capture employed the immunoSEQ multiplex PCR assay. The immuneACCESS repertoire file appears here via TCRdb, limited to in-frame rearrangements. These files lack a portion of the clones; in checked studies, under half of the deficit traces to unresolved V genes, and the cause of the others is not known. This sample comprises about 70,000 clones, about 86% of them detected only once. The biggest ten clones account for approximately 4.8% of the sample. The sequenced sample consisted of PBMCs. These receptors originate from a human donor in good health. Some clones in this sample may be carry-over from other donors' samples.

J is TRBJ1-5 and V is TRBV14; TRBD1 aligns across 12 bases. Germline V gene data show CDR1 as SGHDN and CDR2 as FVKESK. The V gene end was trimmed by 7 bases and the J gene end by 7 bases; junction bases not matched to a gene: 5. The CDR3 covers 14 residues. The CDR3 spells CASIGTGGHQPQHF. DNA for the CDR3: TGTGCCAGCATTGGGACAGGGGGCCACCAGCCCCAGCATTTT.

The V and J genes are TRBV7-9 and TRBJ2-7; D is ambiguous. Between the trimmed V and J ends, which lost 3 bases and 3 bases, there was a span of 9 bases. This CDR3 comprises 13 residues. Looked up from germline, CDR1 is SEHNR and CDR2 is FQNEAQ (reference sequence). The CDR3 bases are TGTGCCAGCAGCTTCGAGATGAACTACGAGCAGTACTTC. Its translation: CASSFEMNYEQYF. The variable domain in full, with the rest retrieved from reference TRBV7-9 and TRBJ2-7, is DTGVSQNPRHKITKRGQNVTFRCDPISEHNRLYWYRQTLGQGPEFLTYFQNEAQLEKSRLLSDRFSAERPKGSFSTLEIQRTEQGDSAMYLCASSFEMNYEQYFGPGTRLTVT.

V is TRBV9 and J is TRBJ2-1; 14 bases fit TRBD2. The CDR3 is 15 residues long. CDR1 SGDLS and CDR2 YYNGEE come from the germline V gene. With 3 bases clipped from V and 6 bases from J, the junction kept 2 bases outside the gene matches. The CDR3 region has the DNA TGTGCCAGCAGCGAGACTAGCGGGAGGGTCAATGAGCAGTTCTTC. Its translation: CASSETSGRVNEQFF.

The V gene is TRBV30, the J gene TRBJ1-4; no clear D gene. This CDR3 is 15 amino acids long. Trimming took off 7 bases at V and 0 bases at J, with 15 bases between the two ends. The germline CDR1 and CDR2 sequences are GTSNPN and SVGIG (reference sequence). This chain's CDR3 is CAFRHGEATNEKLFF. The CDR3 DNA follows: TGTGCCTTTCGGCACGGGGAGGCAACTAATGAAAAACTGTTTTTT.

This clone was observed once. This chain joins TRBV5-6 and TRBJ2-1, with 7 bases matching TRBD1. V shed 2 bases, J shed 3 bases, and the junction held 5 bases outside the gene matches. Germline CDR1 and CDR2: SGHDT and YYEEEE. The CDR3 extends over 15 amino acids. The CDR3 sequence: CASSFLRGNYNEQFF. The CDR3 DNA is TGTGCCAGCAGCTTTCTCAGGGGGAACTACAATGAGCAGTTCTTC.

The rearrangement joins TRBV27 to TRBJ2-7, with TRBD1 matching 8 bases. This CDR3 comprises 14 residues. Germline V gene data show CDR1 as MNHEY and CDR2 as SMNVEV (reference sequence). V lost 0 bases to trimming and J lost 5 bases; unmatched junction nucleotides: 3. CDR3 nucleotide sequence: TGTGCCAGCAGTTTATCGGGACAGGTCCACGAGCAGTACTTC. Translating it yields CASSLSGQVHEQYF.

This clone was observed a single time. The gene calls are TRBV7-6 and TRBJ2-2; 13 bases fit TRBD2. The J segment lost 9 bases and the V segment lost 4 bases, leaving 8 bases of the junction unmatched. CDR1 and CDR2 (germline): SGHVS, FNYEAQ. The CDR3 is 16 amino acids. The CDR3 nucleotides read TGTGCCAGCAGCTCCCGACTAGCGGGGGGCCTCCGGGAGCTGTTTTTT. It yields the protein CASSSRLAGGLRELFF.

The rearrangement joins TRBV4-1 to TRBJ2-1; D call uncertain. V lost 0 bases and J lost 10, with 16 bases in between. The CDR3 is 15 residues long. Germline assignment: CDR1 MGHRA and CDR2 YSYEKL. The CDR3 DNA follows: TGCGCCAGCAGCCAAGATCAGCTAGTCCGGTACGAGCAGTTCTTC. Amino acids: CASSQDQLVRYEQFF.

This sequence joins TRBV30 and TRBJ2-7; D perhaps matches TRBD2 (6 bases). The germline V and J ends were trimmed by 0 bases and 0 bases, with 12 bases remaining between them. The CDR3 totals 15 residues. Germline values: CDR1 GTSNPN, CDR2 SVGIG (reference sequence). CDR3 protein: CAWSVLAATSYEQYF. CDR3 nucleotide sequence: TGTGCCTGGAGTGTTTTAGCGGCTACCTCCTACGAGCAGTACTTC. Complete variable domain (other parts from reference TRBV30 and TRBJ2-7): SQTIHQWPATLVQPVGSPLSLECTVEGTSNPNLYWYRQAAGRGLQLLFYSVGIGQISSEVPQNLSASRPQDRQFILSSKKLLLSDSGFYLCAWSVLAATSYEQYFGPGTRLTVT.

The chain links TRBV7-2 to TRBJ1-5, with 7 bases matching TRBD1. This CDR3 is 14 amino acids long. V shed 2 bases and J 4 bases; nucleotides not matched to a gene: 2. Germline assignment: CDR1 SGHTA and CDR2 FQGNSA. The CDR3, as DNA: TGTGCCAGCAGCTTACAGGGGGAAAATCAGCCCCAGCATTTT. This sequence encodes CASSLQGENQPQHF.

The rearrangement joins TRBV30 to TRBJ2-7, with TRBD1 identical over 10 bases. This CDR3 region has 14 residues. Trimming removed 8 bases from V and 4 bases from J; junction bases left unmatched: 11. Germline-derived CDR1 and CDR2 are GTSNPN and SVGIG (reference sequence). CDR3 nucleotide sequence: TGTGCCCTTAATACTCCGGGACAGGGGTACGAGCAGTACTTC. Encoded protein: CALNTPGQGYEQYF.

This clone was counted only a few times. This chain connects TRBV29-1 to TRBJ2-7, with 8 bases matching TRBD1. V was pared by 5 bases and J by 6 bases, with 9 bases of the junction left unmatched. Germline V CDR1 and CDR2: SQVTM, ANQGSEA. The CDR3 has 13 residues. The CDR3 sequence is CSVRYQGAPEQYF. The CDR3 nucleotides read TGCAGCGTTCGGTATCAGGGGGCGCCCGAGCAGTACTTC.

The chain uses TRBV7-6 and TRBJ2-3; 12 bases are shared with TRBD2. The CDR3 extends over 17 amino acids. The V gene end was trimmed by 2 bases and the J gene end by 2 bases; junction bases not matched to a gene: 5. The germline CDR1 and CDR2 sequences are SGHVS and FNYEAQ. The CDR3 here is CASSLRLAGEITDTQYF. The CDR3 coding sequence is TGTGCCAGCAGCTTACGACTAGCGGGGGAGATCACAGATACGCAGTATTTT.

The V and J genes are TRBV6-6 and TRBJ1-5; D might be TRBD1 (6 bases). This CDR3 comprises 15 residues. V lost 6 bases and J lost 4, with 16 bases in between. Per the germline V gene, CDR1 is MNHNY and CDR2 is SVGAGI (reference sequence). The CDR3 loop is CASSPPGQLNQPQHF. DNA of the CDR3: TGTGCCAGCAGCCCGCCCGGACAGTTAAATCAGCCCCAGCATTTT.

The rearrangement joins TRBV5-5 to TRBJ1-2; D is unresolved. This CDR3 is built from 13 residues. Trimming cost V 3 bases and J 8 bases, with 14 bases left between them. Germline V CDR1 and CDR2: SGHKS, YYEKEE (reference sequence). This chain's CDR3 is CASSWNPRGGYTF. The CDR3 DNA is TGTGCCAGCAGCTGGAATCCACGCGGGGGCTACACCTTC.

The chain employs TRBV11-2 and TRBJ2-7, with 10 positions matching TRBD2. The CDR3 is 17 amino acids. Germline CDR1 reads SGHAT; CDR2 reads FQNNGV. Trimming removed 2 bases from V and 0 bases from J; junction bases left unmatched: 7. The CDR3 loop is CASSLPSGGPSSYEQYF. Written as DNA, the CDR3 is TGTGCCAGCAGCTTACCTAGCGGGGGCCCGAGCTCCTACGAGCAGTACTTC.

The chain combines TRBV19 with TRBJ2-7, with D perhaps matching TRBD1 (5 bases). The CDR3 covers 15 residues. Germline lookup yields CDR1 LNHDA and CDR2 SQIVND (reference sequence). Trimming removed 1 base at V and 2 bases at J, with 12 bases between. Here the CDR3 DNA reads TGTGCCAGTAGTATAGCCCCTGACAGAACCTACGAGCAGTACTTC. Amino acids: CASSIAPDRTYEQYF.

This clone has only one observation. CDR3 region: CASSSGGNEQFF. Written as DNA, the CDR3 is TGTGCCAGCAGCTCCGGGGGCAATGAGCAGTTCTTC. V gene TRBV5-6 combines with J gene TRBJ2-1; D perhaps matches TRBD2 (6 bases). The CDR3 totals 12 residues. CDR1 SGHDT and CDR2 YYEEEE come from the germline V gene. Between the trimmed V and J ends, which lost 3 bases and 6 bases, there was a span of 7 bases.

The V call is TRBV6-1, the J call TRBJ2-6; 7 positions match TRBD1. This CDR3 contains 15 residues. CDR1 is MNHNS and CDR2 is SASEGT in the germline V gene. The trim removed 5 bases at V and 4 bases at J, leaving 5 bases unmatched. The CDR3 loop reads CASSNTGVGANVLTF. CDR3 nucleotides: TGTGCCAGCAGTAACACAGGGGTCGGGGCCAACGTCCTGACTTTC.

The chain is built from TRBV30 and TRBJ1-2; 7 positions match TRBD1. The germline V gene has CDR1 GTSNPN and CDR2 SVGIG (reference sequence). Trimming removed 7 bases from V and 4 bases from J; junction bases left unmatched: 21. The CDR3 spans 17 residues. The DNA of the CDR3 is TGTGCCTCACTCGTCTCGGCAGGGGGTTTTGGGTCCTATGGCTACACCTTC. Translated: CASLVSAGGFGSYGYTF.

This chain links TRBV4-1 with TRBJ1-2, with D maybe TRBD1 (6 bases). Trimming left V 0 bases short and J 7 bases short, with 18 bases between. This CDR3 region has 16 residues. CDR1 MGHRA and CDR2 YSYEKL come from the germline V gene. CDR3: CASSQDISQGLGGYTF. DNA for the CDR3: TGCGCCAGCAGCCAAGATATTTCTCAGGGGCTTGGTGGCTACACCTTC.